The 22 T cell receptor beta chains reported below all come from one sample, sequenced in a study of patients and donors after allogeneic stem cell transplantation. From the RT-PCR reads, TCRdb called clonotypes with MiXCR, one entry per CDR3 protein. Here the sample spans about 960,000 distinct CDR3 sequences, roughly 18% being singletons. Sequencing was performed on blood, either unsorted or a sorted T cell fraction (not recorded which). The receptor source for this set is a human donor who was either an allogeneic HSCT recipient or a stem cell or donor lymphocyte infusion donor (not recorded which). It is not recorded whose cells these are; they may come from a transplant donor.

This clonotype was detected only a few times. Here the CDR3 reads CASSDGGGRPGQPQHF. The CDR3 DNA follows: TGTGCCAGCAGTGATGGAGGGGGGAGGCCGGGTCAGCCCCAGCATTTT. This rearrangement joins TRBV25-1 to TRBJ1-5; the D gene is possibly TRBD1 (6 bases). Trimming removed 3 bases at V and 6 bases at J, with 18 bases between. The CDR3 totals 16 residues. Looked up from germline, CDR1 is MGHDK and CDR2 is SYGVNS.

This clonotype showed up just a few times. V and J are TRBV27 and TRBJ1-2; TRBD1 aligns across 7 bases. The CDR3 covers 15 residues. Germline trimming cut 6 bases from V and 3 bases from J; bases unmatched to any gene: 10. Germline V lookup: CDR1 MNHEY, CDR2 SMNVEV (reference sequence). The CDR3 DNA reads as TGTGCCAGCAGACCCCAGACAGGGTCGCACTATGGCTACACCTTC. Residues: CASRPQTGSHYGYTF.

This chain links TRBV6-2 or TRBV6-3 with TRBJ2-7; D is possibly TRBD2 (6 bases). The CDR3 has 16 residues. Germline V CDR1 and CDR2: MNHEY, SVGEGT. V was shortened by 0 bases and J by 4 bases, with 16 bases between the two germline ends. CDR3 amino acids: CASSYSRTTPSYEQYF. DNA for the CDR3: TGTGCCAGCAGTTACTCCAGGACTACTCCATCTTACGAGCAGTACTTC.

This clonotype was observed a few times. V and J are TRBV9 and TRBJ2-7, with D tentatively TRBD1 (5 bases). The germline gives CDR1 SGDLS, CDR2 YYNGEE. This CDR3 is built from 14 residues. V was cut by 4 bases and J by 0 bases, with 11 bases left in between. The CDR3 protein is CASSPQVSSYEQYF. The CDR3 DNA follows: TGTGCCAGCAGCCCACAGGTGAGCTCCTACGAGCAGTACTTC.

Turning to this clonotype: A much more abundant neighbour one base away suggests this may be a read error. The chain joins TRBV10-3 to TRBJ2-2, with 7 bases identical to TRBD1. This CDR3 spans 14 amino acids. V lost 10 bases, J lost 1 base, and 6 bases stayed unmatched. Germline CDR1 reads ENHRY; CDR2 reads SYGVKD. In DNA form, the CDR3 reads TGTGCCACCCGGTCAGGGGGGAACACCGGGGAGCTGTTTTTT. As protein: CATRSGGNTGELFF.

This clonotype was counted ten times or more. The chain couples TRBV7-9 to TRBJ2-7, with a weak D call TRBD2 (5 bases). The CDR3 consists of 15 residues. Germline lookup yields CDR1 SEHNR and CDR2 FQNEAQ (reference sequence). Trimming stripped 1 base from V and 7 bases from J, with 17 bases between. CDR3 sequence reads: CASSLGSGLSGEQYF. For the CDR3, the DNA is TGTGCCAGCAGCTTAGGATCGGGGTTATCGGGGGAGCAGTACTTC.

This clonotype has a handful of counts. The chain couples TRBV29-1 to TRBJ2-7; 7 nucleotides line up with TRBD2. The CDR3 is 14 amino acids. The V and J ends lost 4 bases and 4 bases, in that order; junction bases with no gene match: 10. Germline loops: CDR1 SQVTM, CDR2 ANQGSEA. In nucleotides, the CDR3 is TGCAGCGTTGGCGGGGGTGTAAGTGCGTACGAGCAGTACTTC. This encodes CSVGGGVSAYEQYF.

This clonotype appeared a few times. The DNA of the CDR3 is TGCGCCAGCAGCTTCCGAGGACAGGGAGAATCAGATACGCAGTATTTT. It encodes CASSFRGQGESDTQYF. The J gene is TRBJ2-3, the V gene TRBV5-1, with TRBD1 matching 8 bases. The germline gives CDR1 SGHRS, CDR2 YFSETQ. The CDR3 contains 16 residues. Germline trimming cut 2 bases from V and 4 bases from J; bases unmatched to any gene: 9.

The gene calls are TRBV5-1 and TRBJ2-2; D may correspond to TRBD1 or TRBD2 (5 bases each). CDR1 is SGHRS and CDR2 is YFSETQ in the germline V gene. V was pared by 4 bases and J by 4 bases, with 20 bases between. The CDR3 length is 17 residues. The CDR3 loop is CASSLFRDQGTTGELFF. The CDR3 DNA sequence: TGCGCCAGCAGCCTATTCCGGGACCAAGGGACCACCGGGGAGCTGTTTTTT.

The chain uses TRBV3-1 and TRBJ1-2; 7 bases fit TRBD1. Germline CDR1 and CDR2: LGHDT and YNNKEL (reference sequence). The CDR3 sequence is 14 residues long. V lost 3 bases and J lost 5; bases outside the gene matches: 6. The CDR3 spells CASSQRGRLYGYTF. The CDR3 nucleotides are TGTGCCAGCAGCCAGAGGGGGCGCCTTTATGGCTACACCTTC.

This clonotype showed up just a few times. The chain recombines TRBV7-7 with TRBJ2-1; possible D gene TRBD1, 5 bases. Per the germline V gene, CDR1 is SSHAT and CDR2 is FNYEAQ (reference sequence). CDR3 length: 13 residues. Trimming stripped 4 bases from V and 6 bases from J, with 10 bases between. CDR3 sequence reads: CASSSTVVNEQFF. The CDR3 region has the DNA TGTGCCAGCAGCTCGACAGTGGTCAATGAGCAGTTCTTC.

The chain uses TRBV12-3 or TRBV12-4 and TRBJ1-4; D is uncertain. The CDR3 length is 13 residues. V gave up 7 bases and J gave up 4 bases, with 10 bases separating them. The CDR3 sequence is CASTMDGNEKLFF. The DNA for the CDR3 is TGTGCCAGCACAATGGACGGTAATGAAAAACTGTTTTTT.

This clonotype was counted between two and nine times. This chain links TRBV11-2 with TRBJ2-1; unclear D gene. Deletions cut 0 bases from V and 8 bases from J, with 11 bases between. Germline CDR1 and CDR2: SGHAT and FQNNGV. This CDR3 has 14 amino acids. The CDR3 sequence is CASSLDSLEDEQFF. DNA for the CDR3: TGTGCCAGCAGCTTAGACAGTCTAGAGGATGAGCAGTTCTTC.

The chain joins TRBV5-1 to TRBJ2-5; 13 bases align to TRBD2. This CDR3 spans 16 amino acids. The V gene's germline CDR1 is SGHRS and CDR2 YFSETQ. Trimming removed 4 bases from V and 5 bases from J; junction bases left unmatched: 8. The CDR3 DNA reads TGCGCCAGCAGCCCGGCCGGACTAGCGGGAGAGGAGACCCAGTACTTC. It codes for CASSPAGLAGEETQYF.

The chain recombines TRBV7-2 with TRBJ2-7; no reliable D call. V was trimmed by 5 bases and J by 2 bases, leaving 16 bases between them. This CDR3 contains 15 residues. In germline, CDR1 is SGHTA, CDR2 FQGNSA. The CDR3 sequence: CASSLRPTTAYEQYF. DNA of the CDR3: TGTGCCAGCAGCCTAAGACCCACCACCGCCTACGAGCAGTACTTC.

This chain links TRBV24-1 with TRBJ2-1; 7 nucleotides line up with TRBD1. The germline V gene has CDR1 KGHDR and CDR2 SFDVKD. V was pared by 0 bases and J by 3 bases, with 4 bases of the junction left unmatched. This CDR3 is 16 amino acids long. CDR3 nucleotides: TGTGCCACCAGTGATTTGCGGCAGGGGGTCTACAATGAGCAGTTCTTC. Encoded protein: CATSDLRQGVYNEQFF.

This clonotype has only a few counts. The gene calls are TRBV6-1 and TRBJ2-2; D call uncertain. This CDR3 spans 13 amino acids. Germline CDR1 MNHNS, CDR2 SASEGT. V was cut by 8 bases and J by 2 bases, with 9 bases left in between. As DNA, the CDR3 is TGTGCCAGCGTGGACCAAAACACCGGGGAGCTGTTTTTT. Translation gives CASVDQNTGELFF.

The CDR3 DNA reads TGTGCCAGCAGTTTCAGCGCGCCGGGGAGCAATCAGCCCCAGCATTTT. Protein sequence: CASSFSAPGSNQPQHF. The genes are TRBV12-3 or TRBV12-4 and TRBJ1-5; D remains unclear. This CDR3 is built from 16 residues. Trimming stripped 3 bases from V and 1 base from J, with 13 bases between.

The chain has TRBV12-3 or TRBV12-4 and TRBJ2-7; weak D call: TRBD2 (6 bases). The ends were cut back, 6 bases at V and 6 bases at J, with 18 bases in the middle. The CDR3 is 14 residues long. The CDR3 is CASRITLALGEQYF. The CDR3 DNA is TGTGCCAGCAGGATCACACTAGCTCTGGGCGAGCAGTACTTC.

The J gene is TRBJ2-1, the V gene TRBV10-3; 13 bases align to TRBD2. This CDR3 has 13 amino acids. Germline trimming cut 8 bases from V and 8 bases from J; bases unmatched to any gene: 3. Germline CDR1 ENHRY, CDR2 SYGVKD. The CDR3 DNA sequence: TGTGCCATCGAAACTAGCGGGAGGGATGAGCAGTTCTTC. Protein product: CAIETSGRDEQFF.

The chain links TRBV7-6 to TRBJ1-2; the match to TRBD1 covers 7 bases. The trim removed 5 bases at V and 5 bases at J, leaving 14 bases unmatched. The V gene's germline CDR1 is SGHVS and CDR2 FNYEAQ. The CDR3 is 16 amino acids. In nucleotides, the CDR3 is TGTGCCAGCAGCGACCGACAGGGAGGAGGGTGGTATGGCTACACCTTC. Protein sequence: CASSDRQGGGWYGYTF. Based on the CDR3 plus reference TRBV7-6 and TRBJ1-2, the full variable domain is GAGVSQSPRYKVTKRGQDVALRCDPISGHVSLYWYRQALGQGPEFLTYFNYEAQQDKSGLPNDRFSAERPEGSISTLTIQRTEQRDSAMYRCASSDRQGGGWYGYTFGSGTRLTVV.

The chain links TRBV5-1 to TRBJ2-2; D gene uncertain. The CDR3 contains 14 residues. V was shortened by 4 bases and J by 3 bases, with 10 bases between the two germline ends. The germline gives CDR1 SGHRS, CDR2 YFSETQ. DNA for the CDR3: TGCGCCAGCAGCACAATCTATGACACCGGGGAGCTGTTTTTT. Its translation: CASSTIYDTGELFF.